The source of this T cell receptor beta chain is a study of blood T cells in healthy people across ages. Study results and limitations: Naive T cell percentage strongly correlated with TCR beta diversity. Relative to aged donors, long-lived donors carried more naive CD4+ cells and displayed higher diversity. PBMCs were not sorted, which prevented a conclusive comparison of naive versus antigen-experienced cells.

This clonotype was observed a handful of times. The target antigen is unknown. Alongside a J-beta primer mix, a sample-barcoded 5' primer served in a second PCR lasting about 7 to 12 cycles. Each CDR3 protein is one row after TCRdb ran MiXCR on the 5' RACE reads. In the table there are some 860,000 distinct CDR3 sequences, 56% of which are singletons. Germline V lookup: CDR1 SEHNR, CDR2 FQNEAQ (reference sequence). Germline trimming cut 5 bases from V and 0 bases from J; bases unmatched to any gene: 4. The CDR3 extends over 15 amino acids. No fewer than 6 million PBMCs went into each sample. This sequence joins TRBV7-9 and TRBJ2-1, with 7 bases fitting TRBD2. The sample taken for sequencing was blood. The sequence derives from a man aged 35 to 55 in good health. The CDR3 DNA is TGTGCCAGCAGCCCCGCGGGGGTCTCCTACAATGAGCAGTTCTTC. Protein product: CASSPAGVSYNEQFF.